A selection of T cell receptor beta chains follows, all from one sample in a study of blood T cell repertoires in COVID-19. Sequenced by immunoSEQ multiplex PCR; TCRdb stores in-frame clones only, minus some. The sample lists 130,000 to 150,000 clones, 80% to 90% occurring once. Sequenced material: peripheral blood. The source of these receptors is a human donor with acute or convalescent COVID-19. The donor label of this sample is uncertain. The CDR3 runs from the conserved cysteine through the conserved F or W.

J gene	V gene	CDR3 protein
TRBJ1-1	TRBV7-3	CASSSQGGTTEAFF
TRBJ1-1	TRBV19	CASSIWGQDTEAFF
TRBJ2-1	TRBV5-1	CASSFRGNEQFF
TRBJ2-3	TRBV30	CAWTSDRDRTDTQYF
TRBJ2-5	TRBV4-1	CASSPWTAQETQYF
TRBJ1-2	TRBV7-8	CASSLDWSGEDYGYTF
TRBJ1-2	TRBV5-4	CASSSRWAGEGDGYTF
TRBJ1-1	TRBV7-2	CASSFNRGTEAFF
TRBJ1-5	TRBV2	CASRGTGLRQPQHF
TRBJ2-7	TRBV27	CASSFSGDGVTYEQYF
TRBJ1-1	TRBV7-8	CASSLAGGKEAFF
TRBJ2-1	TRBV4-2	CASSQDPRGSNEQFF
TRBJ1-1	TRBV7-2	CASSSWTGTHEAFF
TRBJ1-2	TRBV5-1	CASSLLADSYYGYTF
TRBJ2-3	TRBV10-3	CAISRTSGPTDTQYF
TRBJ2-3	TRBV5-1	CASSPGLAGATDTQYF
TRBJ2-2	TRBV10-2	CASSPRAGATTGELFF
TRBJ2-3	TRBV18	CASLEQKVDTQYF
TRBJ1-1	TRBV19	CASSRGDRRNTEAFF
TRBJ2-7	TRBV18	CASSPPTSGGTYEQYF
TRBJ2-1	TRBV19	CASSIAGAYNEQFF
TRBJ1-3	TRBV27	CASREDGTALNTIYF
TRBJ2-7	TRBV19	CASSPGHRYEQYF
TRBJ1-2	TRBV18	CASSPQTGLGNYGYTF
TRBJ2-6	TRBV5-1	CASSLDRVVEAGANVLTF